These 32 T cell receptor beta chains were sequenced from one sample in a study of long-term antiretroviral therapy in people with HIV. Runs used v3.0 of the immunoSEQ assay and were done at survey level. The protocol was immunoSEQ multiplex PCR, while the TCRdb copy is restricted to in-frame clones and leaves out a portion. The profile shows over 35,000 clones, 80% to 90% of them singletons. The sequencing here drew on unsorted PBMCs, taken just before starting antiretroviral therapy. These receptors were collected from a woman aged 18-30 years with HIV.

CDR3 sequence: CASSPSGAGRQETQYF. CDR3 DNA: TGTGCCAGCAGCCCATCCGGGGCAGGACGTCAAGAGACCCAGTACTTC. V usage is TRBV7-3 and J usage is TRBJ2-5; D may correspond to TRBD1 or TRBD2 (5 bases each). The CDR3 totals 16 residues. V was shortened by 5 bases and J by 2 bases, with 18 bases between the two germline ends. The germline V gene has CDR1 SGHTA and CDR2 FQGTGA.

Details on this clone: Other DNA sequences in the same sample also yield this CDR3. The chain combines TRBV4-3 with TRBJ2-7; 11 bases agree with TRBD1. V shed 0 bases and J 3 bases; nucleotides not matched to a gene: 1. Germline V gene sequence: CDR1 LGHNA, CDR2 YSLEER. The CDR3 has 15 amino acids. CDR3 residues: CASSQEGTGGYEQYF. The CDR3 DNA reads TGCGCCAGCAGCCAAGAGGGGACAGGGGGCTACGAGCAGTACTTC.

The rearrangement uses TRBV30 and TRBJ1-5, with unresolved D. Trimming pared 3 bases from V and 12 bases from J, leaving 18 bases between. Germline V lookup: CDR1 GTSNPN, CDR2 SVGIG (reference sequence). The CDR3 has 13 residues. The DNA for the CDR3 is TGTGCCTGGAGAATAGCACCTGTACGGAACCAGCATTTT. It encodes CAWRIAPVRNQHF. Together with reference TRBV30 and TRBJ1-5, the CDR3 gives the full variable domain: SQTIHQWPATLVQPVGSPLSLECTVEGTSNPNLYWYRQAAGRGLQLLFYSVGIGQISSEVPQNLSASRPQDRQFILSSKKLLLSDSGFYLCAWRIAPVRNQHFGDGTRLSIL.

The J gene is TRBJ2-1, the V gene TRBV10-1; D is ambiguous. The V gene lost 3 bases and the J gene lost 8 bases, with 8 bases spanning the gap. The length of the CDR3 is 12 residues. The germline gives CDR1 WNHNN, CDR2 SYGVQD (reference sequence). CDR3 loop: CASSDYSHEQFF. The CDR3 DNA reads TGCGCCAGCAGTGACTACAGCCATGAGCAGTTCTTC.

V usage is TRBV4-3 and J usage is TRBJ2-3; 14 bases map to TRBD2. Losses at the gene ends were 3 bases for V and 3 bases for J; bases not matched to a gene: 5. Germline CDR1 is LGHNA and CDR2 is YSLEER. CDR3 length: 17 residues. The CDR3 is CASSQGLAGASTDTQYF. The CDR3 DNA reads as TGCGCCAGCAGCCAGGGACTAGCGGGAGCCTCAACAGATACGCAGTATTTT.

The J gene is TRBJ2-3, the V gene TRBV11-2, with no clear D. Germline V gene data show CDR1 as SGHAT and CDR2 as FQNNGV. The CDR3 runs 14 residues. Between the trimmed V and J ends, which lost 1 base and 0 bases, there was a span of 5 bases. CDR3 nucleotides: TGTGCCAGCAGCTTAGGCTACAGCACAGATACGCAGTATTTT. Protein: CASSLGYSTDTQYF.

The chain joins TRBV7-3 to TRBJ2-1; 16 bases are a match to TRBD2. The V and J ends lost 5 bases and 6 bases, in that order; junction bases with no gene match: 7. The CDR3 length is 17 residues. The germline V gene has CDR1 SGHTA and CDR2 FQGTGA. CDR3 protein: CASSTPGTSGRANEQFF. DNA of the CDR3: TGTGCCAGCAGCACCCCCGGGACTAGCGGGAGGGCCAATGAGCAGTTCTTC. Together with reference TRBV7-3 and TRBJ2-1, the CDR3 gives the full variable domain: GAGVSQTPSNKVTEKGKYVELRCDPISGHTALYWYRQSLGQGPEFLIYFQGTGAADDSGLPNDRFFAVRPEGSVSTLKIQRTERGDSAVYLCASSTPGTSGRANEQFFGPGTRLTVL.

This chain connects TRBV5-1 to TRBJ2-7, with 7 bases identical to TRBD2. Germline V lookup: CDR1 SGHRS, CDR2 YFSETQ. CDR3 size: 16 residues. J gave up 4 bases and V 3 bases, and 13 bases lay outside the gene matches. CDR3 bases: TGCGCCAGCAGCTGGTTGGCGAGCGGGAATCGGTACGAGCAGTACTTC. This codes for CASSWLASGNRYEQYF.

V is TRBV9 and J is TRBJ1-1, with 10 bases matching TRBD1. CDR3 length: 15 residues. J lost 1 base, V lost 2 bases, and 2 bases had no gene match. Germline V gene lookup returns CDR1 SGDLS and CDR2 YYNGEE. For the CDR3, the DNA is TGTGCCAGCAGCGTTGGGACAGGGGCGAACACTGAAGCTTTCTTT. It codes for CASSVGTGANTEAFF.

The chain joins TRBV27 to TRBJ1-5; no clear D gene. The V and J ends lost 5 bases and 4 bases respectively, with 15 bases between them. Germline assignment: CDR1 MNHEY and CDR2 SMNVEV (reference sequence). CDR3 length: 15 residues. CDR3 residues: CASSEVGFLNQPQHF. DNA of the CDR3: TGTGCCAGCAGTGAGGTGGGATTTTTAAATCAGCCCCAGCATTTT.

V and J are TRBV27 and TRBJ2-7, with D uncertain. Per the germline V gene, CDR1 is MNHEY and CDR2 is SMNVEV (reference sequence). The V end was cut by 4 bases, the J end by 4 bases, with 17 bases between. CDR3 length: 15 residues. CDR3 bases: TGTGCCAGCAGTTCGACGGACGGACCATCTTACGAGCAGTACTTC. Its protein product is CASSSTDGPSYEQYF.

V is TRBV6-1 and J is TRBJ2-1, with D perhaps TRBD1 (5 bases). Trimming took off 6 bases at V and 5 bases at J, with 11 bases between the two ends. The CDR3 sequence is 13 residues long. The germline CDR1 and CDR2 sequences are MNHNS and SASEGT. The CDR3 protein is CASSRDRDNEQFF. The CDR3 DNA is TGTGCCAGCAGCCGCGACAGAGACAATGAGCAGTTCTTC.

The rearrangement links TRBV19 to TRBJ1-1; D ambiguous. The CDR3 extends over 14 amino acids. The germline CDR1 and CDR2 sequences are LNHDA and SQIVND (reference sequence). V was trimmed by 5 bases and J by 2 bases, leaving 12 bases between them. CDR3 in amino acids: CASSSLIPNTEAFF. DNA of the CDR3: TGTGCCAGTAGTTCTCTTATTCCTAACACTGAAGCTTTCTTT.

The rearrangement links TRBV7-2 to TRBJ2-5; D is perhaps TRBD2 (6 bases). CDR1 and CDR2 (germline): SGHTA, FQGNSA. This CDR3 has 17 amino acids. The V and J ends lost 1 base and 2 bases respectively, with 17 bases between them. The CDR3 loop is CASSLVGSRAEQETQYF. The CDR3 DNA sequence: TGTGCCAGCAGCTTAGTCGGGAGTCGGGCCGAACAAGAGACCCAGTACTTC.

This clone was seen a single time. CDR3 in amino acids: CASSLDIRTYEQYF. Here the CDR3 DNA reads TGTGCCAGCAGCTTGGACATAAGGACCTACGAGCAGTACTTC. The gene calls are TRBV7-8 and TRBJ2-7; D is perhaps TRBD1 (5 bases). Deletions cut 3 bases from V and 2 bases from J, with 11 bases between. Germline CDR1 and CDR2: SGHVS and FQNEAQ. CDR3 size: 14 residues.

CDR3 amino acids: CASSFTQPVNNEQFF. CDR3 coding DNA: TGTGCCAGCAGCTTTACCCAGCCGGTCAACAATGAGCAGTTCTTC. V gene TRBV11-2 combines with J gene TRBJ2-1; D gene uncertain. The CDR3 runs 15 residues. V dropped 3 bases and J dropped 5 bases, with 14 bases sitting between them. Germline CDR1 is SGHAT and CDR2 is FQNNGV. Looking up the rest from reference TRBV11-2 and TRBJ2-1 gives the full variable domain: EAGVAQSPRYKIIEKRQSVAFWCNPISGHATLYWYQQILGQGPKLLIQFQNNGVVDDSQLPKDRFSAERLKGVDSTLKIQPAKLEDSAVYLCASSFTQPVNNEQFFGPGTRLTVL.

This chain joins TRBV6-5 and TRBJ1-1; 7 bases match TRBD1. This CDR3 has 15 residues. The germline gives CDR1 MNHEY, CDR2 SVGAGI. The junction had 2 bases not matched to a gene; V was cut back by 0 bases and J by 1 base. The DNA for the CDR3 is TGTGCCAGCAGTTACTCCTGGACAGGGAACACTGAAGCTTTCTTT. Translating it yields CASSYSWTGNTEAFF.

The genes are TRBV9 and TRBJ2-2, with D possibly matching TRBD1 (5 bases). V gave up 2 bases and J gave up 6 bases, with 11 bases separating them. This CDR3 is 14 amino acids long. The germline gives CDR1 SGDLS, CDR2 YYNGEE. CDR3 amino acids: CASSVLVGAGELFF. Written as DNA, the CDR3 is TGTGCCAGCAGCGTCCTAGTAGGGGCCGGGGAGCTGTTTTTT.

This chain uses TRBV18 with TRBJ1-5; no clear D gene. With 5 bases removed from V and 1 base from J, the gap between germline ends came to 15 bases. Germline lookup yields CDR1 KGHSH and CDR2 LQKENI. The CDR3 consists of 16 residues. The chain's CDR3 is CASSITEGRSNQPQHF. The CDR3 DNA follows: TGTGCCAGCTCAATTACGGAGGGTAGGAGCAATCAGCCCCAGCATTTT.

The chain carries TRBV28 and TRBJ2-7; D is possibly TRBD1 or TRBD2 (5 bases each). The CDR3 loop spans 16 amino acids. The V gene lost 0 bases and the J gene lost 3 bases, with 15 bases spanning the gap. Germline assignment: CDR1 MDHEN and CDR2 SYDVKM. CDR3: CASSLWVGPGDYEQYF. For the CDR3, the DNA is TGTGCCAGCAGTTTATGGGTGGGACCGGGCGACTACGAGCAGTACTTC.

The CDR3 loop reads CASSLRQGFDEQYF. The CDR3 DNA is TGTGCCAGCAGTCTCCGACAGGGGTTCGACGAGCAGTACTTC. This chain joins TRBV27 and TRBJ2-7; 8 bases align to TRBD1. From germline, CDR1 is MNHEY and CDR2 SMNVEV (reference sequence). Trimming at V came to 5 bases and at J to 5 bases, leaving 8 bases not matched to a gene. CDR3 length equals 14 residues.

The rearrangement links TRBV27 to TRBJ2-1; D unresolved. This CDR3 contains 14 residues. Germline-derived CDR1 and CDR2 are MNHEY and SMNVEV (reference sequence). V was pared by 2 bases and J by 4 bases, with 9 bases between. The CDR3 here is CASSLDEQYNEQFF. The CDR3 DNA reads as TGTGCCAGCAGTTTAGACGAGCAATACAATGAGCAGTTCTTC.

CDR3 region: CASSYSSFGREQFF. CDR3 nucleotide sequence: TGTGCCAGCAGTTACTCGAGCTTCGGCCGAGAGCAGTTCTTC. The rearrangement joins TRBV6-6 to TRBJ2-1, with D unresolved. CDR1 and CDR2 (germline): MNHNY, SVGAGI (reference sequence). CDR3 length equals 14 residues. The V and J ends lost 0 bases and 10 bases respectively, with 13 bases between them.

The chain employs TRBV6-6 and TRBJ2-7; D is perhaps TRBD2 (5 bases). The CDR3 covers 14 residues. Per the germline V gene, CDR1 is MNHNY and CDR2 is SVGAGI (reference sequence). Trimming stripped 1 base from V and 4 bases from J, with 11 bases between. The CDR3 DNA follows: TGTGCCAGCAGTTACTTCCAGCGGACTTACGAGCAGTACTTC. This encodes CASSYFQRTYEQYF.

V and J are TRBV9 and TRBJ2-5; D might be TRBD1 (5 bases). This CDR3 spans 14 amino acids. Between the trimmed V and J ends, which lost 6 bases and 1 base, there was a span of 13 bases. Germline V gene sequence: CDR1 SGDLS, CDR2 YYNGEE. The DNA for the CDR3 is TGTGCCAGCAACCCTTGGGGCAGCCAAGAGACCCAGTACTTC. This encodes CASNPWGSQETQYF. Full variable domain (rest looked up from reference TRBV9 and TRBJ2-5): DSGVTQTPKHLITATGQRVTLRCSPRSGDLSVYWYQQSLDQGLQFLIQYYNGEERAKGNILERFSAQQFPDLHSELNLSSLELGDSALYFCASNPWGSQETQYFGPGTRLLVL.

The chain employs TRBV11-3 and TRBJ2-2; D is unclear. The V gene's germline CDR1 is SGHNT and CDR2 YENEEA. The V end lost 5 bases, the J end lost 6 bases, and 10 bases lay between the germline ends. This CDR3 contains 13 residues. CDR3: CASSPTASGELFF. DNA of the CDR3: TGTGCCAGCAGCCCCACGGCGTCCGGGGAGCTGTTTTTT.

The gene calls are TRBV10-1 and TRBJ2-3; TRBD2 is a possible D gene (6 bases). V lost 5 bases, J lost 0 bases, and 12 bases lay in between. The germline gives CDR1 WNHNN, CDR2 SYGVQD (reference sequence). This CDR3 has 15 amino acids. This CDR3 is CASSPSAVSTDTQYF. As DNA, the CDR3 is TGCGCCAGCAGTCCTAGCGCTGTGAGCACAGATACGCAGTATTTT.

The chain joins TRBV4-3 to TRBJ1-4; 7 bases line up with TRBD1. The CDR3 sequence is 16 residues long. Looked up from germline, CDR1 is LGHNA and CDR2 is YSLEER. The V gene end was trimmed by 2 bases and the J gene end by 6 bases; junction bases not matched to a gene: 9. Written as DNA, the CDR3 is TGCGCCAGCAGCCAACATGACAGAGGGGGCGATGAAAAACTGTTTTTT. Translated, it gives CASSQHDRGGDEKLFF.

Comments on this clone: This CDR3 is also generated by other DNA sequences in the sample. V gene TRBV20-1 combines with J gene TRBJ2-7, with D unclear. The CDR3 extends over 10 amino acids. Trimming took off 3 bases at V and 7 bases at J, with 7 bases between the two ends. In germline, CDR1 is DFQATT, CDR2 SNEGSKA (reference sequence). The CDR3, as DNA: TGCAGTGCTAGGGTGGGGGAGCAGTACTTC. Translation gives CSARVGEQYF.

V usage is TRBV11-2 and J usage is TRBJ1-1; D is uncertain. The CDR3 consists of 12 residues. In germline, CDR1 is SGHAT, CDR2 FQNNGV. Trimming shortened V by 3 bases and J by 7 bases, and 9 bases separated the two germline ends. This chain's CDR3 is CASSLSLGEAFF. The CDR3 region has the DNA TGTGCCAGCAGCTTGTCGTTGGGTGAAGCTTTCTTT.

V and J are TRBV7-2 and TRBJ2-7, with D perhaps matching TRBD2 (6 bases). CDR1 and CDR2 (germline): SGHTA, FQGNSA. The length of the CDR3 is 14 residues. V was trimmed by 3 bases and J by 4 bases, leaving 13 bases between them. The CDR3 loop is CASSFSGLIYEQYF. DNA for the CDR3: TGTGCCAGCAGCTTTAGCGGACTGATATACGAGCAGTACTTC.

This clone was counted a single time. One end of the junction is discordant with germline, which a read error may explain. At the DNA level, this CDR3 is encoded by other sequences in the same sample as well. V gene TRBV5-1 combines with J gene TRBJ2-3; 8 nucleotides match TRBD2. Germline V gene lookup returns CDR1 SGHRS and CDR2 YFSETQ. The CDR3 consists of 15 residues. The CDR3 bases are TGTGCCAGCAGCTTGGAGCGGGGGAGCACAGATACGCAGTATTTT. This encodes CASSLERGSTDTQYF. Complete variable domain (other parts from reference TRBV5-1 and TRBJ2-3): KAGVTQTPRYLIKTRGQQVTLSCSPISGHRSVSWYQQTPGQGLQFLFEYFSETQRNKGNFPGRFSGRQFSNSRSEMNVSTLELGDSALYLCASSLERGSTDTQYFGPGTRLTVL.